These 9 T cell receptor beta chains came from one sample sequenced in a study of cytomegalovirus exposure and HLA in healthy donors. PCR involved 60 Vbeta and 13 Jbeta primers. TCRdb's table, derived via immunoSEQ multiplex PCR, lists solely in-frame clones and lacks some. The table has some 54,000 clones, approximately 70% seen once. Input material: PBMCs. Receptors were obtained from a young man in good health and CMV-seronegative.

The chain is built from TRBV29-1 and TRBJ1-2; D is ambiguous. The CDR3 contains 13 residues. The V end lost 3 bases, the J end lost 5 bases, and 13 bases lay between the germline ends. CDR1 is SQVTM, CDR2 ANQGSEA, per germline. The DNA for the CDR3 is TGCAGCGTTGATACGGGGATTCGGTATGGCTACACCTTC. Amino acids: CSVDTGIRYGYTF. Using reference TRBV29-1 and TRBJ1-2 for the parts outside the CDR3, the full variable domain is SAVISQKPSRDICQRGTSLTIQCQVDSQVTMMFWYRQQPGQSLTLIATANQGSEATYESGFVIDKFPISRPNLTFSTLTVSNMSPEDSSIYLCSVDTGIRYGYTFGSGTRLTVV.

This chain uses TRBV6-5 with TRBJ2-3; the D gene is possibly TRBD2 (6 bases). Germline V gene data show CDR1 as MNHEY and CDR2 as SVGAGI. V was trimmed by 4 bases and J by 5 bases, leaving 19 bases between them. This CDR3 spans 16 amino acids. The CDR3 is CASSSERAESGDTQYF. The CDR3 nucleotides read TGTGCCAGCAGTTCCGAGCGGGCTGAGAGCGGAGATACGCAGTATTTT.

This clone was detected a few times. The chain is built from TRBV28 and TRBJ1-1, with 7 bases lining up with TRBD1. CDR3 size: 13 residues. The junction had 2 bases not matched to a gene; V was cut back by 6 bases and J by 1 base. The germline CDR1 and CDR2 sequences are MDHEN and SYDVKM. This chain's CDR3 is CASSPGGNTEAFF. The CDR3 coding sequence is TGTGCCAGCAGCCCAGGGGGGAACACTGAAGCTTTCTTT.

The chain links TRBV5-8 to TRBJ2-7; 10 positions agree with TRBD2. With 5 bases clipped from V and 3 bases from J, the junction kept 2 bases outside the gene matches. The CDR3 has 13 residues. CDR1 and CDR2 from the germline V gene are SGHTS and YDEGEE. The CDR3 DNA is TGTGCCAGCAGGAGGACTAGCGGCTACGAGCAGTACTTC. Its protein is CASRRTSGYEQYF. Together with reference TRBV5-8 and TRBJ2-7, the CDR3 gives the full variable domain: EAGVTQSPTHLIKTRGQQATLRCSPISGHTSVYWYQQALGLGLQFLLWYDEGEERNRGNFPPRFSGRQFPNYSSELNVNALELEDSALYLCASRRTSGYEQYFGPGTRLTVT.

The chain couples TRBV2 to TRBJ1-2, with D possibly matching TRBD1 (6 bases). Germline CDR1 and CDR2: SNHLY and FYNNEI. This CDR3 spans 12 amino acids. The V gene lost 8 bases and the J gene lost 8 bases, with 15 bases spanning the gap. CDR3 protein: CASPAGVQGYTF. CDR3 DNA: TGTGCCAGCCCCGCAGGGGTACAAGGCTACACCTTC.

V and J are TRBV10-3 and TRBJ2-7, with a weak D call TRBD2 (6 bases). Trimming stripped 10 bases from V and 5 bases from J, with 18 bases between. The V gene's germline CDR1 is ENHRY and CDR2 SYGVKD. The CDR3 is 13 residues long. For the CDR3, the DNA is TGTGCCACCGCTCGCGGGATGTTCGACGAGCAGTACTTC. As protein: CATARGMFDEQYF.

The rearrangement links TRBV21-1 to TRBJ1-1. TRBV21-1 is a recognized pseudogene. This CDR3 contains 14 residues. CDR3 region: CASSKVEKNTEAFF. The CDR3 DNA sequence: TGTGCCAGCAGCAAAGTAGAGAAGAACACTGAAGCTTTCTTT.

This clone showed up just once. V usage is TRBV6-4 and J usage is TRBJ1-1; D perhaps matches TRBD1 (5 bases). V was cut by 4 bases and J by 4 bases, with 13 bases left in between. This CDR3 is 14 amino acids long. Germline V gene lookup returns CDR1 MRHNA and CDR2 SNTAGT. The CDR3 bases are TGTGCCAGCAGTGGCGGTCAGGGTGGCACTGAAGCTTTCTTT. It yields the protein CASSGGQGGTEAFF.

The rearrangement links TRBV7-9 to TRBJ2-1, with TRBD2 as a possible D gene (6 bases). Looked up from germline, CDR1 is SEHNR and CDR2 is FQNEAQ (reference sequence). V dropped 3 bases and J dropped 3 bases, with 12 bases sitting between them. This CDR3 comprises 15 residues. The CDR3 here is CASSLTLALYNEQFF. CDR3 sequence (DNA): TGTGCCAGCAGCTTGACGCTAGCGCTCTACAATGAGCAGTTCTTC.